This T cell receptor (beta chain) emerged from a study of monozygotic twins with inflammatory bowel disease. The CDR3 length is 16 residues. Germline V gives CDR1 SGHTA, CDR2 FQGNSA. Reprocessing the 5' RACE reads, TCRdb reports a single entry for every CDR3 protein and omits DNA. The sample holds just over 300,000 distinct CDR3 sequences. This TCR derives from a human donor with ulcerative colitis or Crohn's disease, or a healthy co-twin of an affected twin (not recorded which). Sequences were obtained from blood. J is TRBJ1-2 and V is TRBV7-2. The CDR3 is CASSPLPVDPNYGYTF.